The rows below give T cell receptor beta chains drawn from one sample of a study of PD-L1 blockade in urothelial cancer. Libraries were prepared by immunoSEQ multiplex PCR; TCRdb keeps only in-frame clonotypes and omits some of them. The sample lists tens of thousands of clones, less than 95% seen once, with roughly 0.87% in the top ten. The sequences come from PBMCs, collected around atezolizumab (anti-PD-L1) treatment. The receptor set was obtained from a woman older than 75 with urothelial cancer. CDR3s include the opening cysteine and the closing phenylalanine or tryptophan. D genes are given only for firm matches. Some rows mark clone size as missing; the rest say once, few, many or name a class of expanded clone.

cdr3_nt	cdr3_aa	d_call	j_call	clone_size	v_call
TGTGCCAGCAGAACTTCCAGGGGGCTGGGAAACACCATATATTTT	CASRTSRGLGNTIYF	TRBD1	TRBJ1-3	.	TRBV27
TGTGCCAGCACCCCGCAACGGGTAATAGGAAACACCATATATTTT	CASTPQRVIGNTIYF	.	TRBJ1-3	once	TRBV11-2
TGTGCCAGTAGTATTCAAAGTGTGGAGGCAGTAGCTTTCTTT	CASSIQSVEAVAFF	.	TRBJ1-1	.	TRBV19
TGTGCCAGCAGTTACCTAGAATTGAATGAGCAGTTCTTC	CASSYLELNEQFF	.	TRBJ2-1	once	TRBV6-6
TGTGCCAGCAGCTTAGGAGGACAGGCCTTCAATCAGCCCCAGCATTTT	CASSLGGQAFNQPQHF	TRBD1	TRBJ1-5	.	TRBV7-8
TGCGCCAGCAGTCAAAGACAGGGGGCCGATACGCAGTATTTT	CASSQRQGADTQYF	TRBD1	TRBJ2-3	.	TRBV5-1
TGTGCCAGCTCACCCCCCCCCACAACTAATGAAAAACTGTTTTTT	CASSPPPTTNEKLFF	.	TRBJ1-4	.	TRBV18
TGTGCCAGCAGCGTAGAAAGGGGATCAGCTTTCTTT	CASSVERGSAFF	.	TRBJ1-1	few	TRBV9
TGTGCCAGCACTTCACCGGGACAGGGTCATGAAAAACTGTTTTTT	CASTSPGQGHEKLFF	TRBD1	TRBJ1-4	.	TRBV28
TGTGCCAGCAGCTTAGAGGGAAGGGGGAGCAAGTCCTACAATGAGCAGTTCTTC	CASSLEGRGSKSYNEQFF	.	TRBJ2-1	.	TRBV7-2
TGTGCCAGCAGACTGACGGGGACCCAGTACTTC	CASRLTGTQYF	.	TRBJ2-5	.	TRBV6-1
TGTGCCAGCAGCTACGGGGGGGACTATGGCTACACCTTC	CASSYGGDYGYTF	.	TRBJ1-2	once	TRBV6-5
TGTGCCAGCAGCCCTAGCGGGAGTTACATTCAGTACTTC	CASSPSGSYIQYF	TRBD2	TRBJ2-4	few	TRBV7-9
TGTGCCAGCAGTTCCTCGACGGGAGGGTATGGCTACACCTTC	CASSSSTGGYGYTF	.	TRBJ1-2	.	TRBV27
TGTGCCAGTAGTACCTGGGACACCACCTCCTACGAGCAGTACTTC	CASSTWDTTSYEQYF	.	TRBJ2-7	.	TRBV19
TGTGCCAGCTCACCACGGCAGGGGGCGATGAACACTGAAGCTTTCTTT	CASSPRQGAMNTEAFF	TRBD1	TRBJ1-1	once	TRBV18
TGTGCCAGTAGTTTGGGACGGGACAGGGTAGTTCGAAACACCGGGGAGCTGTTTTTT	CASSLGRDRVVRNTGELFF	TRBD1	TRBJ2-2	.	TRBV19
TGCAGCGTTGAAGCTAAGGACAGGGGCACAGATACGCAGTATTTT	CSVEAKDRGTDTQYF	TRBD1	TRBJ2-3	.	TRBV29-1
TGTGCCAGCAGTTACCAGACAGGGCCCCCCCACTACGAGCAGTACTTC	CASSYQTGPPHYEQYF	TRBD1	TRBJ2-7	.	TRBV6-5
TGTGCCAGCAGTGCCACCCGAGGGGGTGAAAAACTGTTTTTT	CASSATRGGEKLFF	.	TRBJ1-4	.	TRBV6-1
TGTGCCATCATGACAGGACAGAGCAATGAGCAGTTCTTC	CAIMTGQSNEQFF	.	TRBJ2-1	.	TRBV10-3
TGTGCCAGCAGCTTAGTAACTTTTGCTAGCACAGATACGCAGTATTTT	CASSLVTFASTDTQYF	.	TRBJ2-3	.	TRBV7-8
TGCGCCAGCAGCCTACAAACTCCGACAGTAGATACGCAGTATTTT	CASSLQTPTVDTQYF	.	TRBJ2-3	.	TRBV5-1
TGTGCCAGCAGCGTAGGCCTAGCGGGAGGGCCATGGCGGGAGACCCAGTACTTC	CASSVGLAGGPWRETQYF	TRBD2	TRBJ2-5	.	TRBV9
TGTGCCAGCCAAGTGAAGGGAGGGGACACTGAAGCTTTCTTT	CASQVKGGDTEAFF	.	TRBJ1-1	.	TRBV2
TGTGCCAGTAGTAGGACGGGAGGGCCGGGCAATGAGCAGTTCTTC	CASSRTGGPGNEQFF	TRBD2	TRBJ2-1	.	TRBV19
TGTGCCAGCAGTGAGATGACAGTTTCCACAGATACGCAGTATTTT	CASSEMTVSTDTQYF	.	TRBJ2-3	.	TRBV6-1
TGTGCCAGCAGCCAAGATAGGGGGTGGGCCTACGAGCAGTACTTC	CASSQDRGWAYEQYF	.	TRBJ2-7	.	TRBV4-2
TGTGCCAGCAGGGGGGCCTTTGGGGATTCACCCCTCCACTTT	CASRGAFGDSPLHF	.	TRBJ1-6	.	TRBV2
TGTGCCATCAGTGTAGAGGGACTGATCACAGATACGCAGTATTTT	CAISVEGLITDTQYF	.	TRBJ2-3	.	TRBV10-3
TGCGCCAGCAGCAAGGTTGGGAACAGGGGGCGAACCGGGGAGCTGTTTTTT	CASSKVGNRGRTGELFF	TRBD1	TRBJ2-2	.	TRBV10-2
TGTGCCTGGAGTCAGGGACTGCCCTATGGCTACACCTTC	CAWSQGLPYGYTF	.	TRBJ1-2	.	TRBV30
TGTGCCAGCAGCGTAGGGGCGGAGGAGGGAGCCAAAAACATTCAGTACTTC	CASSVGAEEGAKNIQYF	.	TRBJ2-4	.	TRBV9
TGTGCCAGCAGCTTAGCCGGACTGCTAGAGACCCAGTACTTC	CASSLAGLLETQYF	.	TRBJ2-5	once	TRBV7-8
TGTGCCAGCGGGTCGGGAAATCAGCCCCAGCATTTT	CASGSGNQPQHF	.	TRBJ1-5	.	TRBV28
TGTGCCAGTAGTCGACAGGGCTACGAGCAGTACTTC	CASSRQGYEQYF	TRBD1	TRBJ2-7	.	TRBV19
TGTGCCAGCAGCATCACTGGGGGGGGATACAATGAGCAGTTCTTC	CASSITGGGYNEQFF	TRBD2	TRBJ2-1	.	TRBV7-2
TGTGCCTCTCGGGGTAGAGGGACCGGGGAGCTGTTTTTT	CASRGRGTGELFF	.	TRBJ2-2	.	TRBV6-6
TGTGCCAGCAGTCCCGCTAGGACTGGCGAGCAGTACTTC	CASSPARTGEQYF	.	TRBJ2-7	.	TRBV27
TGTGCCATCAGTGACCGGGACACCAGCACAGATACGCAGTATTTT	CAISDRDTSTDTQYF	.	TRBJ2-3	.	TRBV10-3
TGTGCCAGCAGTTTAAGACAGGGACAGGTGTACTTC	CASSLRQGQVYF	TRBD1	TRBJ2-7	.	TRBV27
TGTGCCAGCAGTTCCCGGGACAGGAACTCCTACGAGCAGTACTTC	CASSSRDRNSYEQYF	TRBD1	TRBJ2-7	few	TRBV5-4
TGCGCCAGCAGGCTGGACAGGGGGCTTTTGGGAACTAATGAAAAACTGTTTTTT	CASRLDRGLLGTNEKLFF	TRBD1	TRBJ1-4	.	TRBV10-2
TGCGCCAGCAGCCAGCAGGGGACATCCGAGCAGTACTTC	CASSQQGTSEQYF	.	TRBJ2-7	.	TRBV4-1
TGTGCCAGCAGCTTAGAGGCGGCGGGTGGTGAGCAGTTCTTC	CASSLEAAGGEQFF	.	TRBJ2-1	once	TRBV11-3
TGTGCCAGCACCCGAACTGTGAACTATGGCTACACCTTC	CASTRTVNYGYTF	.	TRBJ1-2	.	TRBV28
TGTGCCAGCCAAGCCCAGGGACTAGCGGGAATGAATGAGCAGTTCTTC	CASQAQGLAGMNEQFF	TRBD2	TRBJ2-1	.	TRBV19
TGTGCCAGCAGCCCCCGGAGGCACGGGAACACCGGGGAGCTGTTTTTT	CASSPRRHGNTGELFF	.	TRBJ2-2	.	TRBV27
TGTGCCAGCAGCGACAGGGGGCATTCTCGAGGGAACACTGAAGCTTTCTTT	CASSDRGHSRGNTEAFF	TRBD1	TRBJ1-1	.	TRBV9
TGTGCCAGCAGTTCGACAGGGGGCAACGGGCAGCCCCAGCATTTT	CASSSTGGNGQPQHF	TRBD1	TRBJ1-5	.	TRBV6-5
TGTGCCAGCAGCTTGGGACAGGGGGCCTACGAGCAGTACTTC	CASSLGQGAYEQYF	TRBD1	TRBJ2-7	.	TRBV5-5
TGTGCCAGCAGCCCATCGGGGGGTGGGGTCTCCTACGAGCAGTACTTC	CASSPSGGGVSYEQYF	TRBD2	TRBJ2-7	once	TRBV5-4
TGCGCCAGCAGCTTTTTGCGGGATGGTTGGTTGGATGAGCAGTTCTTC	CASSFLRDGWLDEQFF	.	TRBJ2-1	.	TRBV5-1
TGTGCCAGTACCCAACAGACACCTGCAACTAATGAAAAACTGTTTTTT	CASTQQTPATNEKLFF	.	TRBJ1-4	.	TRBV19
TGTGCCAGCAGAAGGCGGGGCTTCGCCTACGAGCAGTACTTC	CASRRRGFAYEQYF	.	TRBJ2-7	once	TRBV6-1
TGTGCCAGCTCAAGGACCGGGACAAGAGACCTTTATGGCTACACCTTC	CASSRTGTRDLYGYTF	.	TRBJ1-2	.	TRBV18